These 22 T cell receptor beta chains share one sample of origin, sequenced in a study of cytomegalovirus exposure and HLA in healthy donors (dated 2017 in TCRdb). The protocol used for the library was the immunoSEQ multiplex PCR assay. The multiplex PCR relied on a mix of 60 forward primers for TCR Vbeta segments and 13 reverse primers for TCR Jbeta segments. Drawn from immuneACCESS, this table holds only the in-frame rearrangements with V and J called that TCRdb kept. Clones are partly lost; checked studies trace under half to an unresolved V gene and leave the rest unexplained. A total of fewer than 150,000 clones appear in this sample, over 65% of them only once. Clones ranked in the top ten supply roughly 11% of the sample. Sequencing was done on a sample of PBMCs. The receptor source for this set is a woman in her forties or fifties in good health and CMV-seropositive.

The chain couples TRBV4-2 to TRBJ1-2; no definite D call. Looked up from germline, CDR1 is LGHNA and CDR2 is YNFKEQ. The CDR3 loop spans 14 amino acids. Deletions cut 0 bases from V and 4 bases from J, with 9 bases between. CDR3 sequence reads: CASSQDKAGYGYTF. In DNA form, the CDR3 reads TGTGCCAGCAGCCAAGATAAAGCCGGCTATGGCTACACCTTC.

The CDR3 here is CASVDRGLYEQYF. The CDR3, as DNA: TGTGCCAGCGTTGACAGGGGGCTCTACGAGCAGTACTTC. The chain employs TRBV6-1 and TRBJ2-7, with 10 bases that match TRBD1. Germline-derived CDR1 and CDR2 are MNHNS and SASEGT. Germline trimming cut 8 bases from V and 3 bases from J; bases unmatched to any gene: 4. This CDR3 contains 13 residues.

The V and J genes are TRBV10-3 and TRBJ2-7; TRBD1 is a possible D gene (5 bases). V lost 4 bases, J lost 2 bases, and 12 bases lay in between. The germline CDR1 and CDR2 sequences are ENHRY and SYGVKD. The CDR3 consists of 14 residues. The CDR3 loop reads CAISVARVTYEQYF. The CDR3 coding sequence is TGTGCCATCAGTGTTGCCAGGGTGACCTACGAGCAGTACTTC.

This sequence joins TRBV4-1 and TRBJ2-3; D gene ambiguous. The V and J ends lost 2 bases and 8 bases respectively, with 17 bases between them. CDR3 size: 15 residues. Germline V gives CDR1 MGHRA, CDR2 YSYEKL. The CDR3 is CASSQTPAATSTQYF. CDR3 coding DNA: TGCGCCAGCAGCCAAACCCCCGCCGCGACTTCTACGCAGTATTTT.

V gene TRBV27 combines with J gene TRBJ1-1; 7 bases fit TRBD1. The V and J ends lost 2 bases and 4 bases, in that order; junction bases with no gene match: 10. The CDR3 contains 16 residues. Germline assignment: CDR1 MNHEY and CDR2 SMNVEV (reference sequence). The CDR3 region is CASSLRTGASPTEAFF. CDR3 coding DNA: TGTGCCAGCAGTTTAAGAACAGGGGCTTCCCCCACTGAAGCTTTCTTT.

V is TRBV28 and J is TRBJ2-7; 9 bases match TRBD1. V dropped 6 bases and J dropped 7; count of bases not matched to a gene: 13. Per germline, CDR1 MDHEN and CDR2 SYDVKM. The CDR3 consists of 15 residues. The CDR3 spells CASREQGAKGGEQYF. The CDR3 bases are TGTGCCAGCAGGGAACAGGGGGCGAAGGGTGGAGAGCAGTACTTC.

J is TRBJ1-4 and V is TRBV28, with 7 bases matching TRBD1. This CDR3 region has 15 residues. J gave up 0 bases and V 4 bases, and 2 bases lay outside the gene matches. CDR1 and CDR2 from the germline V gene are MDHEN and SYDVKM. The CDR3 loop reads CASSSTGATNEKLFF. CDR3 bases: TGTGCCAGCAGTTCCACAGGGGCAACTAATGAAAAACTGTTTTTT.

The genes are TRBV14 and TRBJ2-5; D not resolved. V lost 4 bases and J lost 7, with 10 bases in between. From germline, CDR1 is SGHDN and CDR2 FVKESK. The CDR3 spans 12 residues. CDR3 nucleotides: TGTGCCAGCAGCCGCCCTCCAGGGACCCAGTACTTC. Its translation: CASSRPPGTQYF. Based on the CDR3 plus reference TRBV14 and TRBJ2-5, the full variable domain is EAGVTQFPSHSVIEKGQTVTLRCDPISGHDNLYWYRRVMGKEIKFLLHFVKESKQDESGMPNNRFLAERTGGTYSTLKVQPAELEDSGVYFCASSRPPGTQYFGPGTRLLVL.

The CDR3 nucleotides are TGTGCCAGCAGCTCGAGGAGGGCCGAGAGGAACAATGAGCAGTTCTTC. Encoded protein: CASSSRRAERNNEQFF. The chain employs TRBV5-4 and TRBJ2-1; a weak D match, TRBD2 (6 bases). Germline values: CDR1 SGHNT, CDR2 YYREEE (reference sequence). This CDR3 is 16 amino acids long. Trimming pared 3 bases from V and 5 bases from J, leaving 18 bases between.

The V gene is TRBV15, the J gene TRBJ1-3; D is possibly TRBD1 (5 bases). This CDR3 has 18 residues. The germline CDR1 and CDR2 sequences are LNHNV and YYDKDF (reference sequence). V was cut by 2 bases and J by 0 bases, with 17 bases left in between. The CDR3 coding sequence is TGTGCCACCAGCAGAAATTACTTACAGGAAAGCTCTGGAAACACCATATATTTT. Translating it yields CATSRNYLQESSGNTIYF.

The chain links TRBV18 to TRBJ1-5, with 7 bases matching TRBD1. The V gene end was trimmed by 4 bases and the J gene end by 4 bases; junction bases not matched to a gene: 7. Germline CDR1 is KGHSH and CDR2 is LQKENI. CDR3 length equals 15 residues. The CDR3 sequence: CASSLVGTANQPQHF. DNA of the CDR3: TGTGCCAGCTCACTGGTCGGGACAGCTAATCAGCCCCAGCATTTT.

CDR3 nucleotides: TGTGCCAGCTCACCAGGCGGCAGGGCGAACACTGAAGCTTTCTTT. Amino acids: CASSPGGRANTEAFF. The chain has TRBV18 and TRBJ1-1; D perhaps matches TRBD1 (5 bases). V lost 2 bases to trimming and J lost 1 base, with 11 bases between them. Per germline, CDR1 KGHSH and CDR2 LQKENI. The CDR3 length is 15 residues.

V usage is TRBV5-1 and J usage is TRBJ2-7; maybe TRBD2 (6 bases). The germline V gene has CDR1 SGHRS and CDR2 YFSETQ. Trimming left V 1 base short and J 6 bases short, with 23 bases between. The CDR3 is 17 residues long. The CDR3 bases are TGCGCCAGCAGCTTGTATACTAGCAGTATAATTGGAGTCGAGCAGTACTTC. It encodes CASSLYTSSIIGVEQYF.

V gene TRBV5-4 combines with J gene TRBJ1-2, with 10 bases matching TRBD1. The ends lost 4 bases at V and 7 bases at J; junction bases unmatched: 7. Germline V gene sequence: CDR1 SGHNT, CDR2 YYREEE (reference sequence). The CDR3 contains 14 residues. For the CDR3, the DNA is TGTGCCAGCAGCCCCGGGACAGGGGAACTTGGCTACACCTTC. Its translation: CASSPGTGELGYTF.

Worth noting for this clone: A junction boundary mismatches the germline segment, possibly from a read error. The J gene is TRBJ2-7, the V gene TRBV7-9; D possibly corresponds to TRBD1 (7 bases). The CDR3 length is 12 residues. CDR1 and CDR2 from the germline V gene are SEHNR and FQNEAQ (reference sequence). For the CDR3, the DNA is TGTTCCAGCTCAGGGGGGAAAAACGAGCAGTACTTC. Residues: CSSSGGKNEQYF.

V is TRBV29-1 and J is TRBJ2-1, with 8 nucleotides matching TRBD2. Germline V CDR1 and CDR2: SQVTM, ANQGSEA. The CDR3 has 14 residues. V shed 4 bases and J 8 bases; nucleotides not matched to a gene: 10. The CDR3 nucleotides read TGCAGCGTTGTAGGACTAGCTCTGAGGGATGAGCAGTTCTTC. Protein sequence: CSVVGLALRDEQFF.

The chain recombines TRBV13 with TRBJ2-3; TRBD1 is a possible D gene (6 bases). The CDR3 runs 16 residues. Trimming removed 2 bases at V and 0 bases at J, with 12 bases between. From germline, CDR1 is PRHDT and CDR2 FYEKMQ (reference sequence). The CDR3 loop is CASSLSRTASTDTQYF. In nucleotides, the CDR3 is TGTGCCAGCAGCTTAAGCCGGACAGCTAGCACAGATACGCAGTATTTT.

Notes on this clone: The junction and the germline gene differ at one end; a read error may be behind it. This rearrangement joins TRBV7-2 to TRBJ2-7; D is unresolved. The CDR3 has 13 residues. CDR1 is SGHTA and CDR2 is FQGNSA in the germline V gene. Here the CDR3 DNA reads TGTGCCAGCAGCTCCGCGAGTCTACCGGTCCCCCACTTC. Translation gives CASSSASLPVPHF.

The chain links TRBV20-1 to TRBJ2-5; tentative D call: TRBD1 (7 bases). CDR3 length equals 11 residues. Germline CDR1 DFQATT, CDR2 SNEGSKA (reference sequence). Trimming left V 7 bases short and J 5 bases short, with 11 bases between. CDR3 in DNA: TGCAGTGAGGGGGCGGGGGAGACCCAGTACTTC. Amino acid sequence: CSEGAGETQYF.

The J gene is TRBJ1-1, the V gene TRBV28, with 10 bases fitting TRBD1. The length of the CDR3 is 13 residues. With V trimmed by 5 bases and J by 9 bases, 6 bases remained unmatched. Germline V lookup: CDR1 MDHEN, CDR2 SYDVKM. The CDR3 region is CASSPGTGVQAFF. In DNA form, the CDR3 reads TGTGCCAGCAGTCCGGGGACAGGGGTTCAAGCTTTCTTT.

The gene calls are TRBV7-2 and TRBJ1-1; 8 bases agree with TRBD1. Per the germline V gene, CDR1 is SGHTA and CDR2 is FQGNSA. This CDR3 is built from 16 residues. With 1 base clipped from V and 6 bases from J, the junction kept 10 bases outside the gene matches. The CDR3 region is CASSLDVRTGSAEAFF. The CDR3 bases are TGTGCCAGCAGCTTAGATGTACGGACAGGGTCAGCTGAAGCTTTCTTT.

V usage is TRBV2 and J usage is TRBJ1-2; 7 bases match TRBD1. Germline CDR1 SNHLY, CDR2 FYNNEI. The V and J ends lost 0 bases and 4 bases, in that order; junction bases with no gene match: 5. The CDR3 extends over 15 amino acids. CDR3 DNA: TGTGCCAGCAGTGAAGCCCCCGGGACAGTCTATGGCTACACCTTC. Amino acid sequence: CASSEAPGTVYGYTF.